The clone carrying this T cell receptor (beta chain) showed up just a few times. What it binds is not known. V lost 2 bases to trimming and J lost 6 bases, with 20 bases between them. This CDR3 is 17 amino acids long. Germline V gene lookup returns CDR1 MGHRA and CDR2 YSYEKL. Individuals with alopecia areata gave both lesional scalp punch biopsies and peripheral blood for collection. cDNA serving as the sequencing template came from extracted, reverse transcribed RNA. The table came from immunoSEQ multiplex PCR; TCRdb's copy has only in-frame clones and leaves some out. This repertoire shows about 130,000 clones, 49% found once; its top ten account for roughly a sixth. The sample comes from a study of CD8+ T cells in alopecia areata. Study-level background: Tofacitinib was taken orally by treated patients, and the dose was 5 to 10 mg twice daily.

Study-level results: Alphabeta T cells residing in normal skin are also sequenced in scalp samples.

The sequences come from CD8+ T cells sorted from blood, collected at week 0. The origin of this receptor is a human donor with alopecia areata. V usage is TRBV4-1 and J usage is TRBJ2-4; no clear D. CDR3 sequence: CASSQLDARIVGNIQYF. The CDR3 DNA reads TGCGCCAGCAGCCAACTCGACGCCCGGATAGTGGGAAACATTCAGTACTTC.